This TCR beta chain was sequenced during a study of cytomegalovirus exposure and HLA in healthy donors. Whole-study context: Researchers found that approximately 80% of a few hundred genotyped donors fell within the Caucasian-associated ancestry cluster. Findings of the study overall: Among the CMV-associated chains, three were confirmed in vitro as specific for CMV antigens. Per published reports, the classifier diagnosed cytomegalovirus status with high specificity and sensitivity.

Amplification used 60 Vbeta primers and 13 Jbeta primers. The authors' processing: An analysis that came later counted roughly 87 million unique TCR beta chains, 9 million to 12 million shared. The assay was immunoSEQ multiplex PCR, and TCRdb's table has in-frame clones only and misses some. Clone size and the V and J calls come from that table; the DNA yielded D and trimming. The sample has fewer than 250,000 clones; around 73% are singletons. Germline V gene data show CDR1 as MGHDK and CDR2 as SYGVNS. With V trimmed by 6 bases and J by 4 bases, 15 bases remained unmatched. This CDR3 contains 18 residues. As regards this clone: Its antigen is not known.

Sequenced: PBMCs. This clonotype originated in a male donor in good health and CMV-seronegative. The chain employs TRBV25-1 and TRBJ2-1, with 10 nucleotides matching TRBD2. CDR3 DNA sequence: TGTGCCAGCAGCCCCGGGCCTACAGGACTAGCGGTTTACAATGAGCAGTTCTTC. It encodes CASSPGPTGLAVYNEQFF.